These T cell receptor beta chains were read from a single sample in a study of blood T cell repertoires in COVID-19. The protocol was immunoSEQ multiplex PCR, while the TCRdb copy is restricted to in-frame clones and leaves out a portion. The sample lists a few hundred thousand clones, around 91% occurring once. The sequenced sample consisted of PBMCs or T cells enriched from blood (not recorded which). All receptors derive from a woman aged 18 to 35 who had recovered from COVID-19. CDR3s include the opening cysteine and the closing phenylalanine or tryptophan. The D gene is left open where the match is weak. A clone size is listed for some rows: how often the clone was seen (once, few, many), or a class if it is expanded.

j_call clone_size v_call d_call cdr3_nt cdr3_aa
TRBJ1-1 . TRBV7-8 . TGTGCCAGCAGCAAAAGCGGGGGCGGAACTGAAGCTTTCTTT CASSKSGGGTEAFF
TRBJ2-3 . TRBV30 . TGTGCCTGGAGCGCGGGACAGTTCACAGATACGCAGTATTTT CAWSAGQFTDTQYF
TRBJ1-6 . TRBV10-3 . TGTGCCATCAGTGACTCAGATTATAATTCACCCCTCCACTTT CAISDSDYNSPLHF
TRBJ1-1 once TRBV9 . TGTGCCAGCAGCGCGGGGGGGAGAAACATGAACATTGAAGCTTTCTTT CASSAGGRNMNIEAFF
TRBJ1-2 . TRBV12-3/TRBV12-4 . TGTGCCAGCAGTTTCTCGGGGTATGGCTACACCTTC CASSFSGYGYTF
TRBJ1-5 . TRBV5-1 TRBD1 TGCGCCAGCAGCCGGGACAGCTATCAGCCCCAGCATTTT CASSRDSYQPQHF
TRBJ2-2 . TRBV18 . TGTGCCAGCTCACCACAACAGGGGAACACCGGGGAGCTGTTTTTT CASSPQQGNTGELFF
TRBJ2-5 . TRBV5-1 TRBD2 TGCGCCAGCAGCCCCGGGACTAGCCTCCCTCAAGAGACCCAGTACTTC CASSPGTSLPQETQYF
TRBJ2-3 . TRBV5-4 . TGTGCCAGCAGCTTGTGGGGCGGGGGCGGAGATACGCAGTATTTT CASSLWGGGGDTQYF
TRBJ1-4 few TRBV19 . TGTGCCAGTAGTACCCGGGACTGGACTGAAAAACTGTTTTTT CASSTRDWTEKLFF
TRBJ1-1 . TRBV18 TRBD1 TGTGCCAGCTCAAAGGGGGCGCGGACCACTGAAGCTTTCTTT CASSKGARTTEAFF
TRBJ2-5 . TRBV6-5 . TGTGCCAGCAGCCGCGAACAGGGTTGGGAGACCCAGTACTTC CASSREQGWETQYF
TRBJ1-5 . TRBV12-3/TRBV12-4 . TGTGCCAGCACCCCGACAAGCAATCAGCCCCAGCATTTT CASTPTSNQPQHF
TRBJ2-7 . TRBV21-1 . TGTGCCAGCAGAGTGAACAGGAACAGATACGAGCAGTACTTC CASRVNRNRYEQYF
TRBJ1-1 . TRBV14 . TGTGCCAGCAGTTATACAAACACTGAAGCTTTCTTT CASSYTNTEAFF
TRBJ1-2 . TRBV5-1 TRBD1 TGCGCCAGCAGCTGGCTAGACAGGGGGCGGTATGGCTACACCTTC CASSWLDRGRYGYTF
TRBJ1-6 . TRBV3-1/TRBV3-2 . TGTGCCAGCGGGAGTAACTATAATTCACCCCTCCACTTT CASGSNYNSPLHF
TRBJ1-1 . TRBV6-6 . TGTGCCAGCAGCTCGTCCTACAGGGTTAAGGGGCCGATGAACACTGAAGCTTTCTTT CASSSSYRVKGPMNTEAFF
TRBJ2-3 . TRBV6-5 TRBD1 TGTGCCAGCAGCTCAGGGGGCCTCACAGATACGCAGTATTTT CASSSGGLTDTQYF
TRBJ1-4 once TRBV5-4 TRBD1 TGTGCCAGCAGCAGGACAGGGGGCAGTGAAAAACTGTTTTTT CASSRTGGSEKLFF
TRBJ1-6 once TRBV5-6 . TGTGCCAGCAGCTTGGTATCAGACTATAATTCACCCCTCCACTTT CASSLVSDYNSPLHF
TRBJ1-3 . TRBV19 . TGTGCCAGTAGTATAGATGGGCAGGGTTTTGGAAACACCATATATTTT CASSIDGQGFGNTIYF
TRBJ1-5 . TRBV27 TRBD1 TGTGCCAGCAGTCCGGGACAGGCTCATCAGCCCCAGCATTTT CASSPGQAHQPQHF
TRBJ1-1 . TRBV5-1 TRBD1 TGCGCCAGCAGCTTCCCGGACAGGGACACTGAAGCTTTCTTT CASSFPDRDTEAFF
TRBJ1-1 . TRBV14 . TGTGCCAGCAGCCCGTGGGGAGCGAGGGCTTTCTTT CASSPWGARAFF
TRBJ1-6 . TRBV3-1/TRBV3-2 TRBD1 TGTGCCAGCAGCCAAGCTCAGGGGGTACATTCACCCCTCCACTTT CASSQAQGVHSPLHF
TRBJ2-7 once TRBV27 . TGTGCCAGCAGTTTATCGCGGCGGGGTTTGGAGCAGTACTTC CASSLSRRGLEQYF
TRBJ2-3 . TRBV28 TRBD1 TGTGCCAGCAGTTGGAACCGGGACAGGGGGCGGCGGGCCGAAACAGATACGCAGTATTTT CASSWNRDRGRRAETDTQYF
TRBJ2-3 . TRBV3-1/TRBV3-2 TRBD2 TGTGCCAGCGGGCTGACTAGCGGCACAGATACGCAGTATTTT CASGLTSGTDTQYF
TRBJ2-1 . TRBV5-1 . TGCGCCAGCAGCTTGGGTGCAGGGCGCTTCAATGAGCAGTTCTTC CASSLGAGRFNEQFF
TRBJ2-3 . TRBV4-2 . TGTGCCAGCAGCCAAGAGCCCGTAGGGGGCACAGATACGCAGTATTTT CASSQEPVGGTDTQYF
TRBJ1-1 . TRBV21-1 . TGTGCCAGCAGTAGCGACACTGAAGCTTTCTTT CASSSDTEAFF
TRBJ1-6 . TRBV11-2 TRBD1 TGTGCCAGCAGCCCCGCCCGCAGGGGGCTTCTTAATTCACCCCTCCACTTT CASSPARRGLLNSPLHF
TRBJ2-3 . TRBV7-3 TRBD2 TGTGCCAGCAGCCCGAGCGGGGGGGGCACAGATACGCAGTATTTT CASSPSGGGTDTQYF
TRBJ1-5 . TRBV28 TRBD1 TGTGCCAGCAGCCTACAAGGGGGCCGGCCCCAGCATTTT CASSLQGGRPQHF
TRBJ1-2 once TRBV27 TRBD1 TGTGCCAGCAGTCAGGGGGCTATAGGTGGCTACACCTTC CASSQGAIGGYTF
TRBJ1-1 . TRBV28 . TGTGCCAGCAGTTCTCAGGGGATAGTGGGGGAGGGTTACACTGAAGCTTTCTTT CASSSQGIVGEGYTEAFF
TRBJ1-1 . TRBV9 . TGTGCCAGCAGCGTCACCTCGGGGGGAGGGCGTCAGAACACTGAAGCTTTCTTT CASSVTSGGGRQNTEAFF
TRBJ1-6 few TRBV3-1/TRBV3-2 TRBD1 TGTGCCACCGCGGACAGGGCGGGCTCACCCCTCCACTTT CATADRAGSPLHF
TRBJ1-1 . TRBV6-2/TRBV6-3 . TGTGCCAGCAGTAGGGGTCCGGGGGTGAACACTGAAGCTTTCTTT CASSRGPGVNTEAFF
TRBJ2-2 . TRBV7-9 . TGTGCCAGCAGCTTAGCCTTCGGAAGGGGCAACACCGGGGAGCTGTTTTTT CASSLAFGRGNTGELFF
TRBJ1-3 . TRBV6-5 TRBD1 TGTGCCAGCAGTACGGACAGGGGAAACACCATATATTTT CASSTDRGNTIYF
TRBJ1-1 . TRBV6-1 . TGTGCCAGCAGTGAACCTGGGAGACCGAACACTGAAGCTTTCTTT CASSEPGRPNTEAFF
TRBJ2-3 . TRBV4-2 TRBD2 TGTGCCAGCAGCCAAGATGGTGTTAGCGGGGGCACAGATACGCAGTATTTT CASSQDGVSGGTDTQYF
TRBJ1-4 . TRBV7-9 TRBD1 TGTGCCAGCAGACCAAACAGGGGGCCAAGGGAAAAACTGTTTTTT CASRPNRGPREKLFF
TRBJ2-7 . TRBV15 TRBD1 TGTGCCACCAGCGTAGGTGGGACAGGGGTTAGAGAGCAGTACTTC CATSVGGTGVREQYF
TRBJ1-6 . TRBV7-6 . TGTGCCAGCAGCTCAGGTCCCGGGGAGGGGAATTCACCCCTCCACTTT CASSSGPGEGNSPLHF
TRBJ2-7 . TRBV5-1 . TGCGCCAGCAGCTCCAGGGACTACGAGCAGTACTTC CASSSRDYEQYF
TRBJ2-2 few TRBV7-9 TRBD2 TGTGCCAGCAGGGCTAGCGGGAGATTCACCGGGGAGCTGTTTTTT CASRASGRFTGELFF